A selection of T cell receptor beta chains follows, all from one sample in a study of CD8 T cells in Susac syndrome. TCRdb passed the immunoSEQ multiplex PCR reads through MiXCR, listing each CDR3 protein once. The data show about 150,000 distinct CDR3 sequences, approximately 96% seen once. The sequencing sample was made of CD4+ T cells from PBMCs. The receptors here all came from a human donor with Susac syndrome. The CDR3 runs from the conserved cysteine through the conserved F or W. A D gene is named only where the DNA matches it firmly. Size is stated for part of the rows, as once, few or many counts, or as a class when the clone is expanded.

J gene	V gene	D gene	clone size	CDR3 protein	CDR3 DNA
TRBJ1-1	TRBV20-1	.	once	CSAAKGAVNTEAFF	TGCAGTGCTGCGAAAGGGGCGGTGAACACTGAAGCTTTCTTT
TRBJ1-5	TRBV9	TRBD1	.	CASSVGTGPNQPQHF	TGTGCCAGCAGCGTAGGGACAGGGCCAAATCAGCCCCAGCATTTT
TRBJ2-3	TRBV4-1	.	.	CASSQAPTDTQYF	TGCGCCAGCAGCCAAGCTCCCACAGATACGCAGTATTTT
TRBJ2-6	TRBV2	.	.	CASVSSGANVLTF	TGTGCCAGCGTAAGCTCTGGGGCCAACGTCCTGACTTTC
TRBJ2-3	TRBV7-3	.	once	CASSLTRSPTDTQYF	TGTGCCAGCAGCTTAACGCGCAGCCCCACAGATACGCAGTATTTT
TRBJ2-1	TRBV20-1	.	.	CSAFSTENNEQFF	TGCAGTGCGTTCAGTACAGAGAACAATGAGCAGTTCTTC
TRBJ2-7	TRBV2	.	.	CASSEGPGGSGYEQYF	TGTGCCAGCAGTGAAGGTCCGGGGGGCTCGGGCTACGAGCAGTACTTC
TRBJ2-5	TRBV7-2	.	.	CASSPDGGTVQETQYF	TGTGCCAGCAGCCCCGACGGCGGGACAGTACAAGAGACCCAGTACTTC
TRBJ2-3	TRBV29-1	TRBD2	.	CSVVVTSGPRTDTQYF	TGCAGCGTTGTGGTGACTAGCGGGCCGCGGACAGATACGCAGTATTTT
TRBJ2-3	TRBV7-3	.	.	CASSPSPRGGSGTDTQYF	TGTGCCAGCAGCCCCTCCCCCCGAGGCGGGTCTGGGACAGATACGCAGTATTTT
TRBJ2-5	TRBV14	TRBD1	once	CASSQGDRAQETQYF	TGTGCCAGCAGCCAAGGAGACAGGGCACAAGAGACCCAGTACTTC
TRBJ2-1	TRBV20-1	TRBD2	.	CSARGALAGGHNEQFF	TGCAGTGCTAGAGGCGCTTTAGCGGGGGGCCACAATGAGCAGTTCTTC
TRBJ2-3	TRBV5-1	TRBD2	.	CASGRLAGTTDTQYF	TGCGCCAGCGGGAGACTAGCGGGGACCACAGATACGCAGTATTTT
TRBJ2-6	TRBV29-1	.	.	CSVIGGAGANVLTF	TGCAGCGTCATAGGGGGGGCTGGGGCCAACGTCCTGACTTTC
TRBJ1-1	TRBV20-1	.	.	CSARVGLNTEAFF	TGCAGTGCTAGGGTGGGCCTGAACACTGAAGCTTTCTTT
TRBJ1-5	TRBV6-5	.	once	CASSTGNSGQPQHF	TGTGCCAGCAGTACGGGTAACAGCGGACAGCCCCAGCATTTT
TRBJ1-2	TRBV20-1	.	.	CSAPGRGSPYGYTF	TGCAGTGCTCCAGGGCGGGGTTCACCCTATGGCTACACCTTC
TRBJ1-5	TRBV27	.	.	CASSFLNQPQHF	TGTGCCAGCAGTTTTCTGAATCAGCCCCAGCATTTT
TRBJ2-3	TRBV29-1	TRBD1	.	CSVGDRVPDTQYF	TGCAGCGTTGGAGACAGGGTCCCAGATACGCAGTATTTT
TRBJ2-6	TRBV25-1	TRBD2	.	CASSGGSGIPGANVLTF	TGTGCCAGCAGTGGGGGAAGCGGGATCCCTGGGGCCAACGTCCTGACTTTC
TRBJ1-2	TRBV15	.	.	CATSRVAGSGYGYTF	TGTGCCACCAGCAGAGTGGCGGGGTCAGGCTATGGCTACACCTTC
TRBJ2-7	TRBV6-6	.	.	CASSYSTDPYEQYF	TGTGCCAGCAGTTACTCGACGGACCCCTACGAGCAGTACTTC
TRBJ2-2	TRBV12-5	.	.	CASGLVLTSQGELFF	TGTGCTAGTGGTTTGGTACTGACCTCCCAAGGGGAGCTGTTTTTT
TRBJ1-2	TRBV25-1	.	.	CASSEAGARGYTF	TGTGCCAGCAGTGAAGCGGGGGCACGGGGCTACACCTTC
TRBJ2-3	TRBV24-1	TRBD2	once	CATSDGRERTDTQYF	TGTGCCACCAGTGACGGGCGGGAGAGGACAGATACGCAGTATTTT
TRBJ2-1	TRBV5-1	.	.	CASSLEVGIGSYNEQFF	TGCGCCAGCAGCTTGGAGGTCGGGATTGGCTCCTACAATGAGCAGTTCTTC
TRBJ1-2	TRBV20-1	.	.	CSAINIAGNGYTF	TGCAGTGCAATCAATATCGCAGGGAATGGCTACACCTTC
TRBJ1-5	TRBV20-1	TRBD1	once	CSATTGTGLQPQHF	TGCAGTGCTACAACCGGGACAGGGTTACAGCCCCAGCATTTT
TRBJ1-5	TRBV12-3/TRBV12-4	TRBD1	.	CASRQGAWSNQPQHF	TGTGCCAGCCGACAGGGGGCTTGGAGCAATCAGCCCCAGCATTTT
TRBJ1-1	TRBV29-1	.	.	CSVAPRGLRTEAFF	TGCAGCGTTGCCCCCCGGGGCCTTAGGACTGAAGCTTTCTTT
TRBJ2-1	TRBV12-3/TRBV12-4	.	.	CASGRTAPNEQFF	TGTGCCAGCGGGAGGACAGCCCCCAATGAGCAGTTCTTC
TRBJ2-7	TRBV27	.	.	CATNPYEQYF	TGTGCCACCAACCCCTACGAGCAGTACTTC
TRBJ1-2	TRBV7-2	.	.	CASSPRALDNYGYTF	TGTGCCAGCAGCCCCCGGGCCTTAGACAACTATGGCTACACCTTC
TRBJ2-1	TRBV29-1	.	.	CSADRWGEQFF	TGCAGCGCAGACAGGTGGGGTGAGCAGTTCTTC
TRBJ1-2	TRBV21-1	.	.	CASSKGSGADYGYTF	TGTGCCAGCAGCAAAGGATCAGGGGCGGACTATGGCTACACCTTC
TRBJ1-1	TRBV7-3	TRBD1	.	CASSGTVNTEAFF	TGTGCCAGCAGTGGGACAGTGAACACTGAAGCTTTCTTT
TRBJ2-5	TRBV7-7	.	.	CASSLSPGETQYF	TGTGCTAGCAGCTTATCTCCGGGGGAGACCCAGTACTTC
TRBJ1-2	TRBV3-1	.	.	CASSPPGINYGYTF	TGTGCCAGCAGCCCCCCGGGGATTAACTATGGCTACACCTTC
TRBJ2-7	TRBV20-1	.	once	CSATSARLTYEQYF	TGCAGTGCTACGTCAGCGCGCCTTACCTACGAGCAGTACTTC
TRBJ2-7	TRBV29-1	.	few	CSVGSSGLTSTGEQYF	TGCAGCGTTGGGTCCAGTGGTCTAACTTCGACGGGCGAGCAGTACTTC
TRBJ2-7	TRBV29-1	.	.	CSGRRDHPPHEQYF	TGCAGCGGACGCCGGGACCATCCCCCCCACGAGCAGTACTTC
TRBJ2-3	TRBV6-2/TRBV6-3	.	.	CASSLRDGKTDTQYF	TGTGCCAGCAGTCTTCGGGACGGAAAAACAGATACGCAGTATTTT